This T cell receptor beta chain was obtained from a study of T cells in localized non-small cell lung cancer. TCRdb's table, derived via immunoSEQ multiplex PCR, lists solely in-frame clones and lacks some. The top ten clones hold about a fifth of a sample with 75,000 to 95,000 clones, around three quarters of them seen once. The specimen was PBMCs, collected before any cancer treatment. This TCR derives from a man aged 35-69 years with stage II squamous cell lung carcinoma.

The CDR3 DNA follows: TGTGCCAGCAGCTTCTCCTGGAGTGGTGAAAAACTGTTTTTT. Its protein product is CASSFSWSGEKLFF. The V call is TRBV7-2, the J call TRBJ1-4; D unresolved. In germline, CDR1 is SGHTA, CDR2 FQGNSA. Trimming cost V 3 bases and J 7 bases, with 12 bases left between them. The CDR3 consists of 14 residues.